These T cell receptor beta chains were read from a single sample in a study of shared T cell receptors in the human thymus. Only in-frame clones appear in the TCRdb table, and some are missing; sequencing was by immunoSEQ multiplex PCR. Of some 400,000 clones in the sample, roughly 94% were seen once. The sample taken for sequencing was thymocytes. These TCRs come from a human donor. Both conserved end residues are part of each CDR3. The order of the fields is J gene, clone size, D gene, V gene, CDR3 DNA, CDR3 protein. The D gene is left open where the match is weak. Size is stated for part of the rows, as once, few or many counts, or as a class when the clone is expanded.

TRBJ2-7	NA	TRBD1	TRBV27	TGTGCCAGCTTTACCTATGGGGACAGGGACTACGAGCAGTACTTC	CASFTYGDRDYEQYF
TRBJ1-1	NA	NA	TRBV7-9	TGTGCCAGCAGCTTTCGGGTCGTCGACGTTATGAACACTGAAGCTTTCTTT	CASSFRVVDVMNTEAFF
TRBJ1-5	NA	TRBD1	TRBV2	TGTGCCAGCAGTGTAGGGACAGTTTATAGCAATCAGCCCCAGCATTTT	CASSVGTVYSNQPQHF
TRBJ2-1	once	NA	TRBV5-6	TGTGCCAGCAGCTTGGTCCGGGGGTCATACAATGAGCAGTTCTTC	CASSLVRGSYNEQFF
TRBJ1-2	NA	NA	TRBV4-3	TGCGCCAGCAGCCAAGAAGAGCATAACTATGGCTACACCTTC	CASSQEEHNYGYTF
TRBJ2-1	NA	NA	TRBV28	TGTGCCAGTGACTCCTCTGGGGGTTGGAATGAGCAGTTCTTC	CASDSSGGWNEQFF
TRBJ2-3	NA	TRBD1	TRBV10-3	TGTGCCATCAAAGCCGGACAGGGAGGAGATACGCAGTATTTT	CAIKAGQGGDTQYF
TRBJ2-4	NA	TRBD2	TRBV7-2	TGTGCCAGCAGCCCGGACCGGGGGGAGAGAAACATTCAGTACTTC	CASSPDRGERNIQYF
TRBJ1-1	NA	NA	TRBV5-1	TGCGCCAGCAGCGGGGGACTCACCTTAATGAACACTGAAGCTTTCTTT	CASSGGLTLMNTEAFF
TRBJ1-5	NA	TRBD1	TRBV6-5	TGTGCCAGCAGCCCGGACAGGGGTAACAATCAGCCCCAGCATTTT	CASSPDRGNNQPQHF
TRBJ2-3	NA	NA	TRBV29-1	TGCAGCGTTGCCCGGGGCACAGATACGCAGTATTTT	CSVARGTDTQYF
TRBJ2-7	NA	TRBD2	TRBV15	TGTGCCACCAGCAGAGATCCGTCTGGGAGCGGGAGGAGATACGAGCAGTACTTC	CATSRDPSGSGRRYEQYF
TRBJ2-5	once	NA	TRBV28	TGTGCCAGCAGAGGAGAGGAACTCGGGTCAGAGACCCAGTACTTC	CASRGEELGSETQYF
TRBJ1-4	NA	NA	TRBV5-6	TGTGCCAGCATCCCTGGGACCGGCCGGGATGAAAAACTGTTTTTT	CASIPGTGRDEKLFF
TRBJ1-2	NA	NA	TRBV19	TGTGCCAGTAGTATAAAGAGCCAGCCCGACTATGGCTACACCTTC	CASSIKSQPDYGYTF
TRBJ2-1	once	NA	TRBV28	TGTGCCAGCAGGAGGAGGGGGCTACAGAGCTCCTACAATGAGCAGTTCTTC	CASRRRGLQSSYNEQFF
TRBJ2-7	NA	NA	TRBV28	TGTGCCAGCACCCCAAGGGGCGGTACCTACGAGCAGTACTTC	CASTPRGGTYEQYF
TRBJ2-7	NA	TRBD2	TRBV28	TGTGCCAGCAGTGGGACTAGCGGGAGTACCTACGAGCAGTACTTC	CASSGTSGSTYEQYF
TRBJ2-7	NA	NA	TRBV18	TGTGCCAGCTCACCACAAGTAGACTACGAGCAGTACTTC	CASSPQVDYEQYF
TRBJ2-7	NA	NA	TRBV11-2	TGTGCCAGCACCCAAAGAGAGGCAGGCAATTTGTACGAGCAGTACTTC	CASTQREAGNLYEQYF
TRBJ2-4	NA	TRBD1	TRBV7-2	TGTGCCAGCAGCTTGGGGACAGGGGGGAGGGCCAAAAACATTCAGTACTTC	CASSLGTGGRAKNIQYF
TRBJ2-1	NA	TRBD2	TRBV7-3	TGTGCCAGCAGCTTGTCAAGCGGGGGCGAGGGGTTTGAGCAGTTCTTC	CASSLSSGGEGFEQFF
TRBJ1-2	NA	NA	TRBV19	TGTGCCAGTAGTATAGTTGGCAGTAATGGCTACACCTTC	CASSIVGSNGYTF
TRBJ1-2	NA	TRBD1	TRBV6-5	TGTGCCAGCAGCCGGGACAGCATGGGCTACACCTTC	CASSRDSMGYTF
TRBJ2-7	NA	NA	TRBV10-2	TGCGCCAGCAAGATAGCGGCGAGCTACGAGCAGTACTTC	CASKIAASYEQYF
TRBJ2-7	NA	TRBD1	TRBV5-6	TGTGCCAGCAGCTTATACGTCGGACAGGACGAGCAGTACTTC	CASSLYVGQDEQYF
TRBJ1-5	NA	NA	TRBV6-1	TGTGCCAGCAGTGAATTTCAGGGGACCTATAGCAATCAGCCCCAGCATTTT	CASSEFQGTYSNQPQHF
TRBJ2-5	NA	TRBD1	TRBV9	TGTGCCAGCAGTACCGGGACAGGCTCAGAGACCCAGTACTTC	CASSTGTGSETQYF
TRBJ1-2	NA	TRBD1	TRBV5-4	TGTGCCAGCAGCTTGGAGGGACAGGGGAGTTTCGGCTATGGCTACACCTTC	CASSLEGQGSFGYGYTF